This record covers a single T cell receptor (beta chain). The target antigen is unknown. The entry originates in a study of blood T cells in healthy people across ages. Overall study findings and caveats: Donor CMV status, an unknown factor, possibly confounded changes in expanded clonotypes.

The CDR3 runs 14 residues. Germline V gives CDR1 SQVTM, CDR2 ANQGSEA. The ends lost 4 bases at V and 1 base at J; junction bases unmatched: 2. Together with a sample-barcoded 5' primer, a J-beta primer mix was included in a second PCR lasting roughly 6 to 12 cycles. TCRdb independently ran MiXCR on the 5' RACE reads; one entry per CDR3 protein. The repertoire holds some 1.5 million distinct CDR3 sequences, roughly 30% seen once, with 7% to 9% in the top ten. The specimen sequenced was blood. This chain joins TRBV29-1 and TRBJ2-2; TRBD2 matches 8 bases. This sequence was found in a woman under 40 in good health. Here the CDR3 DNA reads TGCAGCGTTGGTACTAGCGGGAACACCGGGGAGCTGTTTTTT. Translating it yields CSVGTSGNTGELFF.